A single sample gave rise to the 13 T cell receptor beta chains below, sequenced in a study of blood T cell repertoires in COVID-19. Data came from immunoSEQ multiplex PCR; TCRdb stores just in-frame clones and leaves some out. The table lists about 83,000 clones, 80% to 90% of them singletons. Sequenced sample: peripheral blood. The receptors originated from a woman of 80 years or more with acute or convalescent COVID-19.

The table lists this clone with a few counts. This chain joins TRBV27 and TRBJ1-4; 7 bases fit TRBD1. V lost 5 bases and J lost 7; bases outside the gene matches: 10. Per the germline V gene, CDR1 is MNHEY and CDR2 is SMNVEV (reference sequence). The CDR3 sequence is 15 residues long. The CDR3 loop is CASSPTDRAGEKLFF. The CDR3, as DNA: TGTGCCAGCAGTCCCACCGACAGGGCTGGTGAAAAACTGTTTTTT.

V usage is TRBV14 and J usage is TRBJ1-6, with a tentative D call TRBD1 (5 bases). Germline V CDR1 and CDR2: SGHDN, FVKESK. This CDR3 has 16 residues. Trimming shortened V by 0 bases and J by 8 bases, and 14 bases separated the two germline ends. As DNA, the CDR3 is TGTGCCAGCAGCCAAGAGGGGCATCCCATGGATTCACCCCTCCACTTT. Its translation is CASSQEGHPMDSPLHF. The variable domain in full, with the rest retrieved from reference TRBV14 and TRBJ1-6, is EAGVTQFPSHSVIEKGQTVTLRCDPISGHDNLYWYRRVMGKEIKFLLHFVKESKQDESGMPNNRFLAERTGGTYSTLKVQPAELEDSGVYFCASSQEGHPMDSPLHFGNGTRLTVT.

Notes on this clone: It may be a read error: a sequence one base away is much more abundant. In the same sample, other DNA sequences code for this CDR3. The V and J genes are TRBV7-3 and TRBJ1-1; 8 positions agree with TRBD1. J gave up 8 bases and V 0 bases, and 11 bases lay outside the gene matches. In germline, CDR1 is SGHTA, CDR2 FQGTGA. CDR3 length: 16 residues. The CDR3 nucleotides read TGTGCCAGCAGCTTAACGGGGACAGGAGGGGCGGGGGAAGCTTTCTTT. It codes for CASSLTGTGGAGEAFF. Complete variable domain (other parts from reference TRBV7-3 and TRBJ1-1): GAGVSQTPSNKVTEKGKYVELRCDPISGHTALYWYRQSLGQGPEFLIYFQGTGAADDSGLPNDRFFAVRPEGSVSTLKIQRTERGDSAVYLCASSLTGTGGAGEAFFGQGTRLTVV.

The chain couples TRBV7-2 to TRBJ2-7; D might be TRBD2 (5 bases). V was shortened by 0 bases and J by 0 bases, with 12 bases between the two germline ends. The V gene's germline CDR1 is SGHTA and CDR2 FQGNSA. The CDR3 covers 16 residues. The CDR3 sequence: CASSLARVGSSYEQYF. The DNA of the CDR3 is TGTGCCAGCAGCTTAGCCAGAGTGGGGAGCTCCTACGAGCAGTACTTC.

The CDR3 DNA sequence: TGTGCCAGAAGCTTGGTAGGTAATAGGGGGCAAGAGAGTGGCTACACCTTC. It codes for CARSLVGNRGQESGYTF. This sequence joins TRBV5-3 and TRBJ1-2; the match to TRBD1 covers 7 bases. TRBV5-3 is known as an ORF, though its function is uncertain. The CDR3 is 17 amino acids. With V trimmed by 0 bases and J by 7 bases, 15 bases remained unmatched.

CDR3 amino acids: CASGAGWNTIYF. In DNA, the CDR3 is TGTGCCAGTGGTGCAGGGTGGAACACCATATATTTT. This chain joins TRBV19 and TRBJ1-3; a possible D gene is TRBD1 (5 bases). Trimming left V 8 bases short and J 7 bases short, with 12 bases between. The CDR3 sequence is 12 residues long. CDR1 and CDR2 from the germline V gene are LNHDA and SQIVND (reference sequence). Full variable domain (missing parts from reference TRBV19 and TRBJ1-3): DGGITQSPKYLFRKEGQNVTLSCEQNLNHDAMYWYRQDPGQGLRLIYYSQIVNDFQKGDIAEGYSVSREKKESFPLTVTSAQKNPTAFYLCASGAGWNTIYFGEGSWLTVV.

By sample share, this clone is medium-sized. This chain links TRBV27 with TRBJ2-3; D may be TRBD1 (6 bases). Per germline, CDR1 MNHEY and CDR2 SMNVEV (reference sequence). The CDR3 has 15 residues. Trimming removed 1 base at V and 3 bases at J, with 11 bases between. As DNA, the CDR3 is TGTGCCAGCAGTTTATTTGCAGGGGTAACAGATACGCAGTATTTT. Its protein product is CASSLFAGVTDTQYF.

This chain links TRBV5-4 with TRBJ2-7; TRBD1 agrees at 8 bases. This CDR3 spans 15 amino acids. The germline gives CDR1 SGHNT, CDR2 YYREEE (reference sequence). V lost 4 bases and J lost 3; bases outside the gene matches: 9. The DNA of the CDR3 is TGTGCCAGCAGCGCTACAGGGGGTCCTTTCTACGAGCAGTACTTC. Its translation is CASSATGGPFYEQYF.

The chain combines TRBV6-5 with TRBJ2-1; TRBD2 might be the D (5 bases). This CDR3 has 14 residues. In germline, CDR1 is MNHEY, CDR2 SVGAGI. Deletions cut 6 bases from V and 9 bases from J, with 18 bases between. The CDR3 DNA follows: TGTGCCAGCAGCTCCTCCGGGCCCGGACTTGAGCAGTTCTTC. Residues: CASSSSGPGLEQFF.

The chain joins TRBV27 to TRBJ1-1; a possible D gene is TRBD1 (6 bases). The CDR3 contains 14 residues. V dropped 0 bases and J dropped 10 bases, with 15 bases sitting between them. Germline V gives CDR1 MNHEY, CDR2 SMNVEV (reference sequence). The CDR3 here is CASSLSGQGQRAFF. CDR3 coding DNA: TGTGCCAGCAGTTTATCGGGGCAGGGGCAGAGAGCTTTCTTT.

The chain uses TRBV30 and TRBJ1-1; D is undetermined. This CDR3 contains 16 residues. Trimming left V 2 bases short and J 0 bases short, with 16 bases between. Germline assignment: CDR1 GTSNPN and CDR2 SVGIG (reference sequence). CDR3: CAWSSRRAPMNTEAFF. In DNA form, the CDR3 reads TGTGCCTGGAGTTCGAGGCGGGCACCGATGAACACTGAAGCTTTCTTT.

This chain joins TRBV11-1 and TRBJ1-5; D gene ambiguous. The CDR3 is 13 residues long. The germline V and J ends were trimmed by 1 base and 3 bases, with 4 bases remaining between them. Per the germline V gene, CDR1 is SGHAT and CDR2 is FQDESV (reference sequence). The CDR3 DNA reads TGTGCCAGCAGCTTAGGGCTCAATCAGCCCCAGCATTTT. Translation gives CASSLGLNQPQHF.

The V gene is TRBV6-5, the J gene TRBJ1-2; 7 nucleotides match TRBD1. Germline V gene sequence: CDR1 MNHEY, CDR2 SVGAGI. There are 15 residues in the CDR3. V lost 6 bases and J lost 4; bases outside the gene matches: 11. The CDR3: CASRKGQGVGYGYTF. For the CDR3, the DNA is TGTGCCAGCAGGAAGGGCCAGGGGGTTGGCTATGGCTACACCTTC.